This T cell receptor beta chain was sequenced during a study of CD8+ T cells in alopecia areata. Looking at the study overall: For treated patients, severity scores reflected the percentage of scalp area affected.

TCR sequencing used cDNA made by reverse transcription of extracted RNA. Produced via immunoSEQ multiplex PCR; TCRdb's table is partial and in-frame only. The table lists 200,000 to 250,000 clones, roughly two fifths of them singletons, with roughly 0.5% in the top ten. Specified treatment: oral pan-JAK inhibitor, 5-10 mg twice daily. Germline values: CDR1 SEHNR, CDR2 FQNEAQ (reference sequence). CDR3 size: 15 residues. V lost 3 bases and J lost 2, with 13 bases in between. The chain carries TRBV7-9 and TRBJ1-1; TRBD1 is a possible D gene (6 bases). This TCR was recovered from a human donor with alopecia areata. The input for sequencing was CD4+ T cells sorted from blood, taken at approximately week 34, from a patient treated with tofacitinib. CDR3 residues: CASSLEGDFNTEAFF. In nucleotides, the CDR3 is TGTGCCAGCAGCTTGGAGGGGGATTTCAACACTGAAGCTTTCTTT.